The T cell receptor beta chain described here comes from a study of identical twins. Study conclusions and caveats: Abundant beta clonotypes from cord blood bore fewer insertions; memory repertoires lacked this pattern. Zero-insertion analyses might be partly confounded by invariant T cells like MAIT and iNKT.

Template switching created a universal primer site, and the cDNA included unique molecular identifiers. TCRdb called the 5' RACE reads again in MiXCR, with one record for every CDR3 protein. The sample yields under 900,000 distinct CDR3 sequences, 12% seen once. The CDR3 runs to 15 residues. J lost 0 bases, V lost 5 bases, and 4 bases had no gene match. Germline lookup yields CDR1 SGHTA and CDR2 FQGNSA. On this clonotype itself: Its antigen is not known.

In addition, the sample was reused for a study of yellow fever vaccine responses in identical twins.

The chain links TRBV7-2 to TRBJ2-7; 10 bases line up with TRBD2. The receptor was derived from a woman aged 18-35 years in good health. Sequences were obtained from PBMCs. The CDR3 region has the DNA TGTGCCAGCAGCCGCCTAGCGGGGGCCTCCTACGAGCAGTACGTC. Translated, it gives CASSRLAGASYEQYV.